A selection of T cell receptor beta chains follows, all from one sample in a study of sequential checkpoint blockade in melanoma. Profiled with immunoSEQ multiplex PCR; TCRdb holds only in-frame clones, not every one. The sample includes approximately 7,000 clones, about 28% of them seen just once. Sequenced material: tumor tissue (inferred from file names), taken from a patient given nivolumab and ipilimumab in sequence. Receptors originate from a human donor with melanoma. The CDR3 runs from the conserved cysteine through the conserved F or W. Each record gives: CDR3 protein, clone size, V gene, J gene. Clone size is shown for a subset of rows, as once, few, many or a class of expanded clone.

CASSPPASGDNEQFF	few	TRBV9	TRBJ2-1
CAWSGGRNEQYF	few	TRBV30	TRBJ2-7
CAITINLNTEAFF	few	TRBV6-8	TRBJ1-1
CASSRAGEVETQYF	NA	TRBV19	TRBJ2-5
CASSIGTGDTGANVLTF	NA	TRBV19	TRBJ2-6
CASRTVGANTGELFF	many	TRBV11-3	TRBJ2-2
CASSPFLGAGFTDTQYF	NA	TRBV6-7	TRBJ2-3
CASSVQGEKLFF	few	TRBV9	TRBJ1-4
CASSQQGGETQYF	NA	TRBV19	TRBJ2-5
CASSLVAGGRNEQFF	few	TRBV5-1	TRBJ2-1
CASSKAGTDTQYF	NA	TRBV19	TRBJ2-3
CASSLKDRTGLVGSTQYF	few	TRBV11-3	TRBJ2-3
CASSAWTGNTEAFF	large	TRBV6-8	TRBJ1-1
CASSPSPWSQGPETQYF	NA	TRBV4-1	TRBJ2-5
CATSRVRGVNEKLFF	few	TRBV15	TRBJ1-4
CASSQGSLGDQYF	few	TRBV9	TRBJ2-5
CASSGTSYEQYF	few	TRBV9	TRBJ2-7
CASSPGDTLLGTF	few	TRBV6-8	TRBJ1-2